These 23 T cell receptor beta chains came from one sample sequenced in a study of blood T cell repertoires in COVID-19. Method: immunoSEQ multiplex PCR; TCRdb's copy keeps in-frame clones and lacks some. This table holds 85,000 to 120,000 clones, roughly 86% found once. The specimen was peripheral blood. The receptors originated from a man aged 35-49 years with active or convalescent COVID-19.

In DNA, the CDR3 is TGTGCCAGCAGTAACAGGGTCTACGAGCAGTACTTC. It codes for CASSNRVYEQYF. The chain carries TRBV2 and TRBJ2-7, with TRBD1 as a possible D gene (6 bases). Germline loops: CDR1 SNHLY, CDR2 FYNNEI. Trimming cost V 5 bases and J 3 bases, with 8 bases left between them. This CDR3 spans 12 amino acids. Based on the CDR3 plus reference TRBV2 and TRBJ2-7, the full variable domain is EPEVTQTPSHQVTQMGQEVILRCVPISNHLYFYWYRQILGQKVEFLVSFYNNEISEKSEIFDDQFSVERPDGSNFTLKIRSTKLEDSAMYFCASSNRVYEQYFGPGTRLTVT.

The chain couples TRBV25-1 to TRBJ1-2; D is perhaps TRBD1 (6 bases). V shed 6 bases and J shed 8 bases, with 16 bases lying between them. The CDR3 covers 13 residues. Germline assignment: CDR1 MGHDK and CDR2 SYGVNS. The CDR3 region is CASSGEQGLGYTF. CDR3 DNA: TGTGCCAGCAGCGGGGAACAGGGTCTCGGCTACACCTTC.

This clone was detected only once. The V call is TRBV6-6, the J call TRBJ2-7; perhaps TRBD2 as D (5 bases). The germline CDR1 and CDR2 sequences are MNHNY and SVGAGI (reference sequence). Trimming removed 0 bases from V and 3 bases from J, with 9 bases in between. This CDR3 comprises 14 residues. CDR3 residues: CASSYSGAGYEQYF. In DNA form, the CDR3 reads TGTGCCAGCAGTTACTCGGGAGCCGGCTACGAGCAGTACTTC.

This clone has just one count. This sequence joins TRBV7-2 and TRBJ1-2, with 8 bases that match TRBD1. This CDR3 has 15 residues. Per the germline V gene, CDR1 is SGHTA and CDR2 is FQGNSA. Trimming took 5 bases from V and 7 from J; bases not matched to a gene: 12. DNA for the CDR3: TGTGCCAGCAGCCGTTCGACAGGGGCTCTTGCTGGCTACACCTTC. Translation: CASSRSTGALAGYTF.

The chain employs TRBV15 and TRBJ2-7; TRBD2 might be the D (6 bases). Between the trimmed V and J ends, which lost 7 bases and 5 bases, there was a span of 15 bases. The germline V gene has CDR1 LNHNV and CDR2 YYDKDF (reference sequence). The CDR3 contains 13 residues. As DNA, the CDR3 is TGTGCCACCATGGCGGGGTCGTCCGACGAGCAGTACTTC. Protein: CATMAGSSDEQYF.

In the case of this clone: This specimen includes other DNA sequences encoding the same CDR3. V gene TRBV9 combines with J gene TRBJ2-2, with 7 bases aligning to TRBD1. V was pared by 0 bases and J by 0 bases, with 2 bases of the junction left unmatched. Germline loops: CDR1 SGDLS, CDR2 YYNGEE. CDR3 length equals 16 residues. CDR3 nucleotides: TGTGCCAGCAGCGTAGGGCAGGGGGCGAACACCGGGGAGCTGTTTTTT. Translated: CASSVGQGANTGELFF.

CDR3 nucleotide sequence: TGTGCCAGCAGCGAGAGGACAGGGGCTGAAGCTTTCTTT. Its translation: CASSERTGAEAFF. V usage is TRBV3-1 (or the pseudogene TRBV3-2) and J usage is TRBJ1-1, with 9 bases lining up with TRBD1. J was trimmed by 6 bases and V by 5 bases; bases with no gene match: 4. The germline gives CDR1 LGHDT, CDR2 YNNKEL (reference sequence). This CDR3 is built from 13 residues.

This chain joins TRBV5-1 and TRBJ1-1; D is uncertain. In germline, CDR1 is SGHRS, CDR2 YFSETQ. V was cut by 1 base and J by 5 bases, with 9 bases left in between. This CDR3 is 13 amino acids long. Here the CDR3 DNA reads TGCGCCAGCAGCTTGCAGGAAAGGACTGAAGCTTTCTTT. It translates to CASSLQERTEAFF.

V gene TRBV6-5 combines with J gene TRBJ1-5, with TRBD1 identical over 8 bases. There are 14 residues in the CDR3. Per the germline V gene, CDR1 is MNHEY and CDR2 is SVGAGI. The V segment lost 6 bases and the J segment 6 bases; nucleotides outside the gene matches: 7. CDR3 in amino acids: CASSSGQGRQPQHF. CDR3 DNA sequence: TGTGCCAGCAGCTCCGGACAGGGTCGTCAGCCCCAGCATTTT.

The rearrangement links TRBV5-5 to TRBJ2-3; 11 bases fit TRBD2. Germline values: CDR1 SGHKS, CDR2 YYEKEE (reference sequence). The CDR3 consists of 16 residues. V was clipped by 4 bases and J by 5 bases; unmatched bases: 9. The CDR3 sequence: CASSPVAGGPGDTQYF. The DNA of the CDR3 is TGTGCCAGCAGCCCTGTAGCGGGGGGGCCCGGAGATACGCAGTATTTT. The full variable domain, completed using reference TRBV5-5 and TRBJ2-3, is DAGVTQSPTHLIKTRGQQVTLRCSPISGHKSVSWYQQVLGQGPQFIFQYYEKEERGRGNFPDRFSARQFPNYSSELNVNALLLGDSALYLCASSPVAGGPGDTQYFGPGTRLTVL.

The chain combines TRBV27 with TRBJ2-5; 9 bases map to TRBD1. The ends lost 5 bases at V and 5 bases at J; junction bases unmatched: 6. This CDR3 is 14 amino acids long. The germline gives CDR1 MNHEY, CDR2 SMNVEV (reference sequence). The CDR3 DNA reads as TGTGCCAGCAGTCCCTGGACAGGGGTGGAGACCCAGTACTTC. Protein sequence: CASSPWTGVETQYF.

The DNA of the CDR3 is TGCGCCAGCAGTGAGTCGTTGAACAACTACGAGCAGTACTTC. Residues: CASSESLNNYEQYF. V is TRBV10-1 and J is TRBJ2-7; unclear D gene. Germline V gene sequence: CDR1 WNHNN, CDR2 SYGVQD (reference sequence). The CDR3 length is 14 residues. V lost 0 bases, J lost 3 bases, and 9 bases lay in between.

The chain carries TRBV2 and TRBJ1-4, with TRBD1 identical over 7 bases. The CDR3 runs 15 residues. The V segment lost 4 bases and the J segment 8 bases; nucleotides outside the gene matches: 10. CDR1 and CDR2 from the germline V gene are SNHLY and FYNNEI. CDR3 sequence (DNA): TGTGCCAGCAGTGCGCAGCGACAGGGTGGGGAAAAACTGTTTTTT. Protein sequence: CASSAQRQGGEKLFF.

This chain connects TRBV3-1 (or the pseudogene TRBV3-2) to TRBJ2-2; D is perhaps TRBD1 (6 bases). The CDR3 sequence is 14 residues long. V was pared by 1 base and J by 8 bases, with 11 bases between. Germline values: CDR1 LGHDT, CDR2 YNNKEL (reference sequence). Here the CDR3 DNA reads TGTGCCAGCAGCCAAGGACAGGTAGTGGGGGAGCTGTTTTTT. It encodes CASSQGQVVGELFF.

V and J are TRBV9 and TRBJ1-5; D is uncertain. V shed 3 bases and J shed 2 bases, with 12 bases lying between them. The CDR3 totals 15 residues. CDR1 is SGDLS, CDR2 YYNGEE, per germline. CDR3 region: CASSATSGRNQPQHF. The CDR3 DNA sequence: TGTGCCAGCAGCGCAACCAGCGGACGCAATCAGCCCCAGCATTTT.

V and J are TRBV15 and TRBJ1-5; D not resolved. The CDR3 is 14 amino acids. Trimming removed 5 bases at V and 0 bases at J, with 8 bases between. CDR1 and CDR2 (germline): LNHNV, YYDKDF (reference sequence). The CDR3 DNA follows: TGTGCCACCAGCCGAGGTAATAGCAATCAGCCCCAGCATTTT. Amino acid sequence: CATSRGNSNQPQHF.

This chain joins TRBV5-1 and TRBJ1-1, with 12 bases identical to TRBD1. Germline loops: CDR1 SGHRS, CDR2 YFSETQ. The CDR3 spans 13 residues. The V and J ends lost 4 bases and 8 bases, in that order; junction bases with no gene match: 3. DNA for the CDR3: TGCGCCAGCAGCCCAGGGACAGGGGGCGAAGCTTTCTTT. Translating gives CASSPGTGGEAFF.

This clone was counted a single time. The V gene is TRBV6-4, the J gene TRBJ1-6, with 7 bases identical to TRBD1. With 6 bases clipped from V and 7 bases from J, the junction kept 6 bases outside the gene matches. Germline lookup yields CDR1 MRHNA and CDR2 SNTAGT. The CDR3 is 14 amino acids. Here the CDR3 DNA reads TGTGCCAGCAGGGGGGACAGCCCCAATTCACCCCTCCACTTT. Its protein product is CASRGDSPNSPLHF.

This clone was counted once. The gene calls are TRBV18 and TRBJ1-2; D is possibly TRBD1 (6 bases). Trimming pared 0 bases from V and 6 bases from J, leaving 17 bases between. Germline loops: CDR1 KGHSH, CDR2 LQKENI. There are 16 residues in the CDR3. CDR3 sequence: CASSPPEVAGADGYTF. As DNA, the CDR3 is TGTGCCAGCTCACCACCGGAAGTCGCAGGGGCGGATGGCTACACCTTC.

The chain joins TRBV4-1 to TRBJ1-5, with D unclear. CDR1 MGHRA and CDR2 YSYEKL come from the germline V gene. CDR3 length: 15 residues. V dropped 0 bases and J dropped 4 bases, with 10 bases sitting between them. The CDR3 DNA follows: TGCGCCAGCAGCCAAGACGGCAGGCCTAATCAGCCCCAGCATTTT. Translating gives CASSQDGRPNQPQHF.

The gene calls are TRBV9 and TRBJ1-2, with 7 bases lining up with TRBD1. Germline CDR1 SGDLS, CDR2 YYNGEE. The CDR3 covers 13 residues. With 3 bases clipped from V and 7 bases from J, the junction kept 6 bases outside the gene matches. The CDR3 region has the DNA TGTGCCAGCAGCGAGGGGGCGACAGTTGGCTACACCTTC. Protein product: CASSEGATVGYTF.

In its sample, this clone was seen once. J is TRBJ2-7 and V is TRBV12-3 or TRBV12-4, with a possible D match to TRBD2 (5 bases). The CDR3 runs to 13 residues. The V and J ends lost 5 bases and 3 bases respectively, with 11 bases between them. Here the CDR3 reads CASSLRDVYEQYF. CDR3 nucleotide sequence: TGTGCCAGCAGTCTCCGGGATGTCTACGAGCAGTACTTC.

V is TRBV6-5 and J is TRBJ2-6; no clear D gene. Germline values: CDR1 MNHEY, CDR2 SVGAGI. Trimming cost V 4 bases and J 5 bases, with 3 bases left between them. The CDR3 is made up of 12 amino acids. The CDR3 coding sequence is TGTGCCAGCAGTTCTTGGGCCAACGTCCTGACTTTC. It codes for CASSSWANVLTF.